Listed below are T cell receptor beta chains from one sample, sequenced in a study of T-cell reconstitution after alpha-beta-depleted transplantation in children. MiXCR was run by TCRdb on the PCR reads, yielding one entry per CDR3 protein. Seen here are under 350,000 distinct CDR3 sequences, over 8% observed once, and the top ten hold around 9.1%. The material sequenced was PBMCs from the stem cell graft donor, taken from the stem cell graft. These receptors were taken from a human donor who donated a stem cell graft to a child with SCID. Both conserved end residues are part of each CDR3. The D gene is left open where the match is weak. Only some rows state a clone size, as once, few, many or a class for expanded clones.

CDR3: CASSFGQGTNEKLFF
DNA: TGTGCCAGCTCATTCGGACAGGGCACTAATGAAAAACTGTTTTTT
size: many
D: TRBD1
V: TRBV18
J: TRBJ1-4

CDR3: CASSSMRGPGDNEQFF
DNA: TGTGCCAGCAGTTCTATGAGGGGGCCCGGAGACAATGAGCAGTTCTTC
size: few
D: TRBD1
V: TRBV12-3/TRBV12-4
J: TRBJ2-1

CDR3: CASSSHSGGEETQYF
DNA: TGTGCCAGCAGCTCTCACAGCGGGGGGGAAGAGACCCAGTACTTC
size: .
D: TRBD2
V: TRBV13
J: TRBJ2-5

CDR3: CASSERDAGGQYF
DNA: TGCGCCAGCAGTGAGCGCGATGCCGGGGGGCAGTACTTC
size: few
D: .
V: TRBV10-2
J: TRBJ2-7

CDR3: CASSLTTGATGELFF
DNA: TGCGCCAGCAGCTTGACCACAGGGGCCACCGGGGAGCTGTTTTTT
size: .
D: TRBD1
V: TRBV5-1
J: TRBJ2-2

CDR3: CASSFDQPYTDTQYF
DNA: TGTGCCAGCAGCTTCGATCAACCCTACACAGATACGCAGTATTTT
size: few
D: .
V: TRBV12-3/TRBV12-4
J: TRBJ2-3

CDR3: CASSYWAGGGHGYTF
DNA: TGTGCCAGCAGTTACTGGGCAGGGGGAGGCCATGGCTACACCTTC
size: few
D: TRBD1
V: TRBV6-5
J: TRBJ1-2

CDR3: CASSMGQGASYEQYF
DNA: TGTGCCAGTAGTATGGGACAGGGGGCCTCCTACGAGCAGTACTTC
size: few
D: TRBD1
V: TRBV19
J: TRBJ2-7

CDR3: CSASSVVLRTDTQYF
DNA: TGCAGTGCTAGTAGTGTAGTTCTACGCACAGATACGCAGTATTTT
size: few
D: .
V: TRBV20-1
J: TRBJ2-3

CDR3: CASSSPGLEAFF
DNA: TGTGCCAGCAGCTCCCCGGGACTTGAAGCTTTCTTT
size: .
D: .
V: TRBV12-3/TRBV12-4
J: TRBJ1-1

CDR3: CSAIGGTDTQYF
DNA: TGCAGTGCCATCGGAGGCACAGATACGCAGTATTTT
size: many
D: .
V: TRBV20-1
J: TRBJ2-3

CDR3: CSVEATSGNTGELFF
DNA: TGCAGCGTTGAAGCTACTAGTGGGAACACCGGGGAGCTGTTTTTT
size: many
D: .
V: TRBV29-1
J: TRBJ2-2

CDR3: CASSPPGTGELFF
DNA: TGTGCCAGCTCACCACCGGGCACCGGGGAGCTGTTTTTT
size: many
D: .
V: TRBV18
J: TRBJ2-2

CDR3: CASSPELNEQFF
DNA: TGTGCCAGCAGCCCCGAACTTAATGAGCAGTTCTTC
size: .
D: .
V: TRBV11-2
J: TRBJ2-1

CDR3: CAIREKEGRETQYF
DNA: TGTGCCATCAGGGAAAAAGAGGGGAGAGAGACCCAGTACTTC
size: few
D: .
V: TRBV10-3
J: TRBJ2-5

CDR3: CASSQDLTSGLVAGELFF
DNA: TGCGCCAGCAGCCAAGATCTAACTTCAGGACTAGTAGCCGGGGAGCTGTTTTTT
size: few
D: TRBD2
V: TRBV4-1
J: TRBJ2-2

CDR3: CASRARDRGINEQFF
DNA: TGTGCCAGCAGGGCCCGGGACAGGGGGATCAATGAGCAGTTCTTC
size: few
D: TRBD1
V: TRBV12-3/TRBV12-4
J: TRBJ2-1

CDR3: CASSPGQPIRAFF
DNA: TGTGCCAGCAGCCCAGGACAGCCCATTAGAGCTTTCTTT
size: many
D: .
V: TRBV12-3/TRBV12-4
J: TRBJ1-1

CDR3: CASTSGGPGHLFF
DNA: .
size: few
D: .
V: TRBV27
J: TRBJ2-1

CDR3: CSASESGSSDTQYF
DNA: TGCAGTGCTAGCGAAAGCGGGAGCTCAGATACGCAGTATTTT
size: few
D: TRBD2
V: TRBV20-1
J: TRBJ2-3

CDR3: CASSLTYPTGELFF
DNA: TGCGCCAGCAGCTTGACCTACCCAACCGGGGAGCTGTTTTTT
size: .
D: .
V: TRBV5-1
J: TRBJ2-2

CDR3: CASSPRDGTGELFF
DNA: TGTGCCAGCAGCCCACGAGATGGGACCGGGGAGCTGTTTTTT
size: few
D: .
V: TRBV11-2
J: TRBJ2-2

CDR3: CSALSGIQPQHF
DNA: TGCAGTGCTTTGTCAGGGATCCAGCCCCAGCATTTT
size: few
D: .
V: TRBV20-1
J: TRBJ1-5

CDR3: CASSLDHSTDTQYF
DNA: TGCGCCAGCAGCTTGGATCACAGCACAGATACGCAGTATTTT
size: many
D: .
V: TRBV5-1
J: TRBJ2-3

CDR3: CSAKMGNGYTF
DNA: TGCAGTGCTAAAATGGGTAATGGCTACACCTTC
size: few
D: .
V: TRBV20-1
J: TRBJ1-2

CDR3: CASSDKSSYNEQFF
DNA: TGTGCCAGCTCCGACAAGAGCTCCTACAATGAGCAGTTCTTC
size: once
D: .
V: TRBV18
J: TRBJ2-1

CDR3: CASSLAPANSGNTIYF
DNA: TGCGCCAGCAGCTTGGCACCCGCCAACTCTGGAAACACCATATATTTT
size: few
D: .
V: TRBV5-1
J: TRBJ1-3

CDR3: CASSLGSHSYEQYF
DNA: TGTGCCAGCAGCCTAGGGTCTCACTCCTACGAGCAGTACTTC
size: few
D: .
V: TRBV7-2
J: TRBJ2-7

CDR3: CASSFRLANLQETQYF
DNA: TGTGCCAGCAGCTTCAGGCTAGCCAACCTCCAAGAGACCCAGTACTTC
size: few
D: .
V: TRBV7-9
J: TRBJ2-5

CDR3: CASTWENIQYF
DNA: TGTGCCAGCACTTGGGAAAACATTCAGTACTTC
size: many
D: .
V: TRBV2
J: TRBJ2-4

CDR3: CASSFLGGPSTDTQYF
DNA: TGTGCCAGCAGTTTTCTGGGGGGGCCTAGCACAGATACGCAGTATTTT
size: .
D: .
V: TRBV12-3/TRBV12-4
J: TRBJ2-3

CDR3: CASSRGDINEAFF
DNA: TGCGCCAGCAGCCGGGGGGACATTAATGAAGCTTTCTTT
size: many
D: .
V: TRBV5-1
J: TRBJ1-1

CDR3: CSAPLDYEQYF
DNA: TGCAGTGCCCCTTTGGATTACGAGCAGTACTTC
size: .
D: .
V: TRBV20-1
J: TRBJ2-7

CDR3: CASSMTAPPYNEQFF
DNA: TGTGCCAGCAGCATGACAGCCCCTCCCTACAATGAGCAGTTCTTC
size: .
D: .
V: TRBV12-3/TRBV12-4
J: TRBJ2-1

CDR3: CATSRDLTAEAFF
DNA: TGTGCCACCAGCAGAGATTTAACGGCTGAAGCTTTCTTT
size: few
D: .
V: TRBV15
J: TRBJ1-1

CDR3: CASSPPAWHEQFF
DNA: TGTGCCAGCTCACCACCAGCCTGGCATGAGCAGTTCTTC
size: .
D: .
V: TRBV18
J: TRBJ2-1

CDR3: CASSDFGEQYF
DNA: TGTGCCAGCAGCGATTTCGGGGAGCAGTACTTC
size: .
D: .
V: TRBV5-4
J: TRBJ2-7

CDR3: CSVAENTEAFF
DNA: TGCAGCGTAGCCGAGAACACTGAAGCTTTCTTT
size: .
D: .
V: TRBV29-1
J: TRBJ1-1

CDR3: CASSVTARGGPNNEQFF
DNA: TGTGCCAGCAGCGTAACTGCTCGGGGGGGCCCAAACAATGAGCAGTTCTTC
size: .
D: TRBD2
V: TRBV7-3
J: TRBJ2-1

CDR3: CSSSQGPTDTQYF
DNA: TGCAGTTCGTCCCAGGGCCCCACAGATACGCAGTATTTT
size: .
D: .
V: TRBV20-1
J: TRBJ2-3

CDR3: CASSVGGGAGDTQYF
DNA: TGTGCCAGCAGTGTCGGTGGGGGGGCCGGAGATACGCAGTATTTT
size: many
D: .
V: TRBV6-4
J: TRBJ2-3

CDR3: CASSLVDNNEQFF
DNA: TGTGCCAGCAGCTTGGTGGACAACAATGAGCAGTTCTTC
size: many
D: .
V: TRBV5-5
J: TRBJ2-1

CDR3: CASSNQGVRDFNTEAFF
DNA: TGTGCCAGCAGCAATCAAGGGGTCCGGGACTTCAACACTGAAGCTTTCTTT
size: .
D: .
V: TRBV11-1
J: TRBJ1-1

CDR3: CASTGTPGFTEAFF
DNA: TGTGCCAGCACCGGGACTCCGGGGTTTACTGAAGCTTTCTTT
size: .
D: .
V: TRBV5-5
J: TRBJ1-1

CDR3: CASSLRGDAAGELFF
DNA: TGTGCCAGCAGCCTCAGGGGGGACGCGGCCGGGGAGCTGTTTTTT
size: .
D: .
V: TRBV7-9
J: TRBJ2-2

CDR3: CASSLGRLAGGLEVPDTQYF
DNA: TGTGCCAGCAGCTTAGGTCGTCTAGCGGGGGGGCTAGAGGTTCCAGATACGCAGTATTTT
size: few
D: TRBD2
V: TRBV11-2
J: TRBJ2-3

CDR3: CASSPKGRNQPQHF
DNA: TGTGCCAGCAGCCCTAAAGGGCGCAATCAGCCCCAGCATTTT
size: .
D: .
V: TRBV7-2
J: TRBJ1-5

CDR3: CSAIYRDRAYGYTF
DNA: TGCAGTGCTATATACCGGGACAGGGCCTATGGCTACACCTTC
size: .
D: TRBD1
V: TRBV20-1
J: TRBJ1-2

CDR3: CASSLGGWVTDTQYF
DNA: TGTGCCAGCAGTTTGGGGGGCTGGGTCACAGATACGCAGTATTTT
size: few
D: .
V: TRBV12-3/TRBV12-4
J: TRBJ2-3

CDR3: CASSRHEGRYEQYF
DNA: TGTGCCAGCAGTCGACACGAGGGGAGATACGAGCAGTACTTC
size: .
D: .
V: TRBV6-1
J: TRBJ2-7

CDR3: CAGSLDRGNDEQFF
DNA: TGCGCCGGCAGCCTGGACAGGGGGAATGATGAGCAGTTCTTC
size: .
D: TRBD1
V: TRBV5-1
J: TRBJ2-1

CDR3: CASSLTTQPYEKLFF
DNA: TGCGCCAGCAGCCTCACGACACAACCCTATGAAAAACTGTTTTTT
size: .
D: .
V: TRBV5-1
J: TRBJ1-4

CDR3: CASSPRDYEQYF
DNA: TGTGCCAGCAGCCCCCGGGATTACGAGCAGTACTTC
size: few
D: .
V: TRBV9
J: TRBJ2-7

CDR3: CASSLPGLDITEAFF
DNA: TGCGCCAGCAGCTTGCCGGGACTAGACATTACTGAAGCTTTCTTT
size: few
D: .
V: TRBV5-1
J: TRBJ1-1

CDR3: CASSLGHNYEQYF
DNA: TGTGCCAGCAGCTTAGGACACAACTACGAGCAGTACTTC
size: .
D: .
V: TRBV11-2
J: TRBJ2-7

CDR3: CASSAGQFGGDTQYF
DNA: TGTGCCAGCAGCGCCGGACAGTTCGGTGGAGATACGCAGTATTTT
size: many
D: .
V: TRBV5-8
J: TRBJ2-3

CDR3: CASSLDGLSATDTQYF
DNA: TGTGCCAGCAGCTTAGATGGACTTAGTGCGACAGATACGCAGTATTTT
size: .
D: .
V: TRBV7-8
J: TRBJ2-3

CDR3: CATRTAGEQYF
DNA: TGTGCCACCCGGACTGCCGGCGAGCAGTACTTC
size: many
D: .
V: TRBV2
J: TRBJ2-7